This is a list of T cell receptor beta chains from one sample in a study of T cells in Graves' hyperthyroidism and ophthalmopathy. TCRdb called the multiplex PCR reads again in MiXCR, with one record for every CDR3 protein. The sample records 100,000 to 130,000 distinct CDR3 sequences, around a sixth being singletons. Sequencing used blood. The receptors stem from a woman between 45 and 65 years old with Graves' hyperthyroidism. CDR3s include the opening cysteine and the closing phenylalanine or tryptophan. Fields, in order: J gene, D gene, CDR3 length, clone size, V gene, CDR3 DNA, CDR3 protein. D genes are given only for firm matches. Clone size is stated in some rows and not others, as once, few, many or a class when expanded.

TRBJ2-1 | TRBD2 | 16 | . | TRBV7-9 | TGTGCCAGCAGCCCTGGACTAGCGGTGGCGCACAATGAGCAGTTCTTC | CASSPGLAVAHNEQFF
TRBJ1-2 | TRBD1 | 14 | . | TRBV29-1 | TGCAGCGCTGAGATGCGACAGGGGGCGATCGGCTACACCTTC | CSAEMRQGAIGYTF
TRBJ2-5 | TRBD1 | 14 | many | TRBV5-1 | TGCGCCAGCAGCAACGGACAGGGGGTAGAGACCCAGTACTTC | CASSNGQGVETQYF
TRBJ1-3 | TRBD1 | 15 | few | TRBV5-4 | TGTGCCAGCAGCTCCGGGACAGCCCTTGGAAACACCATATATTTT | CASSSGTALGNTIYF
TRBJ2-7 | TRBD1 | 14 | . | TRBV7-9 | TGTGCCAGCAGCGAGACGACAGGGACCTACGAGCAGTACTTC | CASSETTGTYEQYF
TRBJ2-3 | . | 16 | many | TRBV6-2/TRBV6-3 | TGTGCCAGCAGTTACTCTCCTTTCGGTCGCGGGGAGACGCAGTATTTT | CASSYSPFGRGETQYF
TRBJ2-1 | TRBD2 | 17 | . | TRBV11-2 | TGTGCCAGCAGCTTAGAGGAAGCGGGAGTCGCCTACAATGAGCAGTTCTTC | CASSLEEAGVAYNEQFF
TRBJ2-3 | . | 15 | many | TRBV5-1 | TGCGCCAGCAGCTTGGCCGGGGAGAGCACAGATACGCAGTATTTT | CASSLAGESTDTQYF
TRBJ1-5 | . | 14 | many | TRBV6-2/TRBV6-3 | TGTGCCAGCAGTTACAGGGACCAAGGAATGCCCCAGCATTTT | CASSYRDQGMPQHF
TRBJ2-1 | . | 12 | many | TRBV20-1 | TGCAGTGCTAGTGGTGGGTTCAATGAGCAGTTCTTC | CSASGGFNEQFF
TRBJ2-3 | TRBD2 | 14 | many | TRBV20-1 | TGCAGTGCAGAACTAGCGGGGAGCACAGATACGCAGTATTTT | CSAELAGSTDTQYF
TRBJ1-4 | . | 15 | few | TRBV20-1 | TGCAGTGCTAGAGATTCCGCGGACAATAATGAAAAACTGCTTTTT | CSARDSADNNEKLLF
TRBJ2-1 | . | 15 | few | TRBV5-1 | TGCGCCAGCAGCTTGTTGGCGTTCTCCTACAATGAGCAGTTCTTC | CASSLLAFSYNEQFF
TRBJ2-7 | TRBD2 | 14 | many | TRBV27 | TGTGCCAGCAGTTTATCCGGGACTAGCCTCGAGCAGTACTTC | CASSLSGTSLEQYF
TRBJ2-1 | TRBD1 | 16 | . | TRBV11-1 | TGTGCCAGCAGCTTAGTGACAGGGGGCTCCTACAATGAGCAGTTCTTC | CASSLVTGGSYNEQFF
TRBJ1-2 | . | 18 | many | TRBV9 | TGTGCCAGCAGCGCGAATGACAGATCACTACTAACGGGCTATGGCTACACCTTC | CASSANDRSLLTGYGYTF
TRBJ2-1 | TRBD2 | 15 | many | TRBV11-2 | TGTGCCAGCTCTCGACTAGCGGGGAGGGGAAATGAGCAGTTCTTC | CASSRLAGRGNEQFF
TRBJ2-1 | TRBD2 | 16 | many | TRBV11-3 | TGTGCCAGCAGCTCCGCCCAGGGAGGGGTCTCGAATGAGCGGTTCTTC | CASSSAQGGVSNERFF
TRBJ2-1 | TRBD2 | 15 | . | TRBV2 | TGTGCCAGCTCGCCAGATGTAGCGGGAGGAAATGAGCAGTTCTTC | CASSPDVAGGNEQFF
TRBJ2-1 | . | 15 | many | TRBV2 | TGTGCCAGCACCCGCGGGCCGCAAATAGGGAATGAGCAGTTCTTC | CASTRGPQIGNEQFF
TRBJ2-7 | TRBD2 | 14 | many | TRBV11-2 | TGTGCCAGCAGCCGCGAGGGAGGGAGCTACGAGCAGTACTTC | CASSREGGSYEQYF
TRBJ2-1 | . | 13 | many | TRBV7-3 | TGTGCCAGCAGCACCGGGACCTACAATGAGCAGTTCTTC | CASSTGTYNEQFF
TRBJ1-1 | . | 12 | . | TRBV7-9 | TGTGCCAGCAGCGCCGTAAGCAGGGAAGCTTTCTTT | CASSAVSREAFF
TRBJ1-6 | . | 14 | . | TRBV7-3 | TGTGCCAGCAGCTTAGTGGGGGGAAATTCACCCCTCCACTTT | CASSLVGGNSPLHF
TRBJ2-2 | . | 13 | . | TRBV28 | TGTGCCAGCACCTTTTTACTTAAAGGGGAGCTGTTTTTT | CASTFLLKGELFF
TRBJ1-1 | . | 13 | . | TRBV7-2 | TGTGCCAGCAGAACCCCCATGAACACTGAAGCTTTCTTT | CASRTPMNTEAFF
TRBJ2-3 | TRBD2 | 16 | few | TRBV2 | TGTGCCAGCAGTGAAGGATCGGGACTAGCGGGAGCTATGCAGTATTTT | CASSEGSGLAGAMQYF
TRBJ1-1 | . | 16 | . | TRBV28 | TGTGCCAGCAGTTTTAGGTTCGGCGGAGTGAACACTGAAGCTTTCTTT | CASSFRFGGVNTEAFF
TRBJ1-4 | . | 15 | many | TRBV7-2 | TGTGCCAGCAGCGCCCAGGGCCAGCCGAATGAAAAACTGTTTTTT | CASSAQGQPNEKLFF
TRBJ2-1 | TRBD2 | 14 | few | TRBV19 | TGTGCCAGTAGGCTAGCGGGAGGTGACAATGAGCAGTTCTTC | CASRLAGGDNEQFF
TRBJ2-1 | . | 16 | many | TRBV25-1 | TGTGCCAGCAGGGGGACGGGGGCCACAATCAGCAATGAGCAGTTCTTC | CASRGTGATISNEQFF
TRBJ2-5 | . | 13 | many | TRBV2 | TGTGCCAGGGGCCTACAGGGTTTTGAGACCCAGTACTTC | CARGLQGFETQYF
TRBJ2-7 | TRBD2 | 16 | . | TRBV11-2 | TGTGCCAGCAGCCTCCCGGGGGGACTAGCGGGAGGCGAGCAGTACTTC | CASSLPGGLAGGEQYF
TRBJ2-3 | TRBD1 | 14 | many | TRBV5-1 | TGCGCCAGCAGCCAGGGACAGATGGCAGATACGCAGTATTTT | CASSQGQMADTQYF
TRBJ1-6 | . | 16 | . | TRBV5-5 | TGTGCCAGCAGCTTTTTGACGGGGATACGGCATTCACCCCTCCACTTT | CASSFLTGIRHSPLHF
TRBJ2-1 | . | 11 | . | TRBV25-1 | TGTGCCAGCAGTGAATATGTTGAGCAGTTCTTC | CASSEYVEQFF
TRBJ1-4 | TRBD1 | 15 | . | TRBV7-9 | TGTGCCAGCAGCCTTGGGACAGCAACTAATGAAAAACTGTTTTTT | CASSLGTATNEKLFF
TRBJ2-1 | . | 14 | many | TRBV19 | TGTGCCAGTAGTATCGACAGCTCCTACAATGAGCAGTTCTTC | CASSIDSSYNEQFF
TRBJ1-1 | . | 14 | many | TRBV6-1 | TGTGCCAGCACTAGAGGGGGAGGCCCCACTGAAGCTTTCTTT | CASTRGGGPTEAFF
TRBJ2-5 | . | 15 | many | TRBV11-1 | TGTGCCAGCAGCTTAGGGCAGGGGTACCAAGAGACCCAGTACTTC | CASSLGQGYQETQYF
TRBJ1-2 | TRBD1 | 14 | many | TRBV28 | TGTGCCAGCGGGCGAATACAGGGGGCGCGCGGCTACACCTTC | CASGRIQGARGYTF
TRBJ2-3 | TRBD2 | 15 | . | TRBV6-2/TRBV6-3 | TGTGCCAGCAGTTACCCGGGAGGCCTTACAGATACGCAGTATTTT | CASSYPGGLTDTQYF